Listed below are T cell receptor beta chains from one sample, sequenced in a study of blood T cell repertoires in COVID-19. This table comes from immunoSEQ multiplex PCR, and its TCRdb copy is limited to in-frame clones, with some not included. Of about 170,000 clones in the sample, 82% were seen once. The sample was peripheral blood. These receptors originate from an older woman with acute or convalescent COVID-19. CDR3s include the opening cysteine and the closing phenylalanine or tryptophan. Fields, in order: V gene, D gene, J gene, clone size, CDR3 DNA, CDR3 protein. The D gene is left open where the match is weak. The size field is filled for only some rows; it gives once, few, many or a size class.

TRBV5-4,TRBD1,TRBJ1-6,few,TGTGCCAGCAGCATGGGGACAGATTCACCCCTCCACTTT,CASSMGTDSPLHF
TRBV7-6,TRBD1,TRBJ2-7,NA,TGTGCCAGCAGCTTAGACGACAGGGGTCTGTACTTC,CASSLDDRGLYF
TRBV9,NA,TRBJ2-2,NA,TGTGCCAGCAGCGTAGCTGGGGGGGCCTCTCACGGGGAGCTGTTTTTT,CASSVAGGASHGELFF
TRBV19,NA,TRBJ1-2,few,TGTGCCAGTAGTATAGGTTTACAGGATCCGGACTATGGCTACACCTTC,CASSIGLQDPDYGYTF
TRBV5-1,NA,TRBJ2-7,NA,TGCGCCAGCAGCTTGGTGCCAGGCACCTACGAGCAGTACTTC,CASSLVPGTYEQYF
TRBV4-3,TRBD1,TRBJ1-2,NA,TGCGCCAGCAGCCCGGAGACAGGGAAGTATGGCTACACCTTC,CASSPETGKYGYTF
TRBV28,NA,TRBJ1-5,NA,TGTGCCAGCAGTTCCGGGGGGAGGGACAGCAATCAGCCCCAGCATTTT,CASSSGGRDSNQPQHF
TRBV30,NA,TRBJ2-7,NA,TGTGCCTGGAGTTGGGCAGTAAACTACGAGCAGTACTTC,CAWSWAVNYEQYF
TRBV27,NA,TRBJ1-1,NA,TGTGCCAGCAGCGTGCTAGAAGGGGTTGGCACTGAAGCTTTCTTT,CASSVLEGVGTEAFF
TRBV5-1,TRBD1,TRBJ1-2,NA,TGCGCCAGCAGCGTCCCGGGACAGGGGTCCGGCTACACCTTC,CASSVPGQGSGYTF
TRBV10-3,NA,TRBJ1-6,NA,TGTGCCATCTCAGGGGACCCGAGTTCACCCCTCCACTTT,CAISGDPSSPLHF
TRBV19,TRBD1,TRBJ1-3,many,TGTGCCAGTAGTATAACCCCGTGGTCAGGGGGTACTGGAAACACCATATATTTT,CASSITPWSGGTGNTIYF
TRBV7-8,TRBD2,TRBJ2-5,once,TGTGCCAGCACCGGACCGGGGGGGGAGACCCAGTACTTC,CASTGPGGETQYF
TRBV6-5,TRBD1,TRBJ1-2,NA,TGTGCCAGCAGTCACCAGGGGGGTCGGTATGGCTACACCTTC,CASSHQGGRYGYTF
TRBV28,NA,TRBJ1-5,NA,TGTGCCAGCAGTTTACAGGGTCCCGGACAGCCCCAGCATTTT,CASSLQGPGQPQHF